The clone carrying this TCR beta chain was observed a handful of times. Its antigen is currently unknown. The CDR3 has 16 amino acids. From germline, CDR1 is SGHAT and CDR2 FQNNGV. The J segment lost 7 bases and the V segment lost 1 base, leaving 7 bases of the junction unmatched. TCRdb called the 5' RACE reads again in MiXCR, with one record for every CDR3 protein. The top ten clones hold around 11% of a sample with roughly 600,000 distinct CDR3 sequences, roughly 18% of them seen once. These data come from a study of T-cell memory formation after mild COVID-19. Study conclusions and caveats: Shrinking CD4+ clones resided mostly in CM and EM, and CD8+ ones in EMRA. There was no confirmation that second-wave clones peaking on day 37 were SARS-CoV-2 specific. Contracting clones, day 15 to 85, had balanced CD4/CD8, and later expanders favored CD4+.

The sequence was collected from an adult woman who had mild COVID-19 (a few samples of this study predate the infection). Cell type and time point are not known. The sequenced sample was PBMCs or a T cell subset sorted from them (not recorded which). The J gene is TRBJ2-1, the V gene TRBV11-2, with 10 bases that match TRBD2. CDR3 sequence: CASSLGRSGGQNEQFF. As DNA, the CDR3 is TGTGCCAGCAGCTTAGGGCGTAGCGGGGGGCAGAATGAGCAGTTCTTC.